This T cell receptor (beta chain) is from a study of blood T cell repertoires in COVID-19. Study-wide background: Collection of acute and convalescent COVID-19 samples took place in the United States, Italy and Spain. PBMCs, B-cell-depleted T cells, or T cells provided the cDNA or gDNA that made up the material.

This CDR3 is 15 amino acids long. CDR1 SNHLY and CDR2 FYNNEI come from the germline V gene. The V end lost 3 bases, the J end lost 3 bases, and 12 bases lay between the germline ends. Original processing methods: Reference gene primer amplification yielded estimated nucleated cell counts. Sequencing was performed with immunoSEQ multiplex PCR; in TCRdb, only in-frame clones are kept and a portion is missing. D and trimming come from the DNA, and the V and J calls and clone size come from that table. Of tens of thousands of clones in the sample, roughly 80% are singletons; the top ten hold roughly 28%.

The source is a woman aged 65 to 85 with acute or convalescent COVID-19. The genes are TRBV2 and TRBJ1-5, with a possible D match to TRBD1 (6 bases). Material for sequencing was peripheral blood. The CDR3 coding sequence is TGTGCCAGCAGTGAGGATGGACAGTCCAATCAGCCCCAGCATTTT. This gives the protein CASSEDGQSNQPQHF.